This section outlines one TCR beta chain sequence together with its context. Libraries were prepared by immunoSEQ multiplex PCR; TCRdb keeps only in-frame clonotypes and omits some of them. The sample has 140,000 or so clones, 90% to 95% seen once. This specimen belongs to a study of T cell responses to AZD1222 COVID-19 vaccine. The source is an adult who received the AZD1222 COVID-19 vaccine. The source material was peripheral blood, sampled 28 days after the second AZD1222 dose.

The CDR3 DNA reads TGTGCCAGCAGCTTAGTGGGTATCGGGGGCCAAGAGACCCAGTACTTC. The encoded protein is CASSLVGIGGQETQYF. This chain joins TRBV7-9 and TRBJ2-5, with D possibly TRBD2 on 6 matching bases. With 1 base removed from V and 1 base from J, the gap between germline ends came to 13 bases. Germline CDR1 and CDR2: SEHNR and FQNEAQ (reference sequence). The CDR3 has 16 residues.